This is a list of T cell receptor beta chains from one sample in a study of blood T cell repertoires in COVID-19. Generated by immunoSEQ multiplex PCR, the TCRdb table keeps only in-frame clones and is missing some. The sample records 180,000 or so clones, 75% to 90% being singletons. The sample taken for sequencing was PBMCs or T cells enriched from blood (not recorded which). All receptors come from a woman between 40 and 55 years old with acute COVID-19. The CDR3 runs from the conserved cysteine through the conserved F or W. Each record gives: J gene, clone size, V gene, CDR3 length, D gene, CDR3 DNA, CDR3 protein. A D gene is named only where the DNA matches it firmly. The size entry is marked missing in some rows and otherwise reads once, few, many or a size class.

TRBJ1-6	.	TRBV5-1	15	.	TGCGCCAGCAGGGCGGGGGGCTCCTATAATTCACCCCTCCACTTT	CASRAGGSYNSPLHF
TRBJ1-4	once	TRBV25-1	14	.	TGTGCCAGCAGTGATTCCGAGGGTAATGAAAAACTGTTTTTT	CASSDSEGNEKLFF
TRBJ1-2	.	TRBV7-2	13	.	TGTGCCAGCAGTCGCAGGGTCGACTATGGCTACACCTTC	CASSRRVDYGYTF
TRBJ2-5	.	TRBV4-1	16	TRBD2	TGCGCCAGCAGCCAAGGACTAGCGGGGGGGCAAGAGACCCAGTACTTC	CASSQGLAGGQETQYF
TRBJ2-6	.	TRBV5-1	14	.	TGCGCCAGCAGCATCGACAGGGGGGCCAACGTCCTGACTTTC	CASSIDRGANVLTF
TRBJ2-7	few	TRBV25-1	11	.	TGTGCCAGCAGTGAACGGTACGAGCAGTACTTC	CASSERYEQYF
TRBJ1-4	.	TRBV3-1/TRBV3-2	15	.	TGTGCCAGCAGCCTACAGACAGGAGATAATGAAAAACTGTTTTTT	CASSLQTGDNEKLFF
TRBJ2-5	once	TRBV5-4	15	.	TGTGCCAGCAGTTTTTGGGGGGGCCATGGGGAGACCCAGTACTTC	CASSFWGGHGETQYF
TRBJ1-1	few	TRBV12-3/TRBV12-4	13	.	TGTGCCAGCAATCTTAGGGGCCAGATTGAAGCTTTCTTT	CASNLRGQIEAFF
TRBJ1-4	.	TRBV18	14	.	TGTGCCAGCTCACCAGACAGAAATAATGAAAAACTGTTTTTT	CASSPDRNNEKLFF
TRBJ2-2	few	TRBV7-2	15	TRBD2	TGTGCCAGCAGCTTTAAAGGGAGGGAGACCGGGGAGCTGTTTTTT	CASSFKGRETGELFF
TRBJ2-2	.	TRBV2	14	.	TGTGCCAGCTTTCAGGGGTTGGTCACCGGGGAGCTGTTTTTT	CASFQGLVTGELFF
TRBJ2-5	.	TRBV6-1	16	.	TGTGCCAGCAGTGAAATCCCAGCGGTACTCCACGAGACCCAGTACTTC	CASSEIPAVLHETQYF
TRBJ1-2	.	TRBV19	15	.	TGTGCCAGTAGTATAGCCCCGGGTGCTGACTATGGCTACACCTTC	CASSIAPGADYGYTF
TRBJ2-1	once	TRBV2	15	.	TGTGCCAGCAGTGAAGTGACTAGATTTGGCAATGAGCAGTTCTTC	CASSEVTRFGNEQFF
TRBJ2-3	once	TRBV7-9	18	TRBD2	TGTGCCAGCAGCCAAAAACCGAGACTAGCGGGGGTGGCAGATACGCAGTATTTT	CASSQKPRLAGVADTQYF
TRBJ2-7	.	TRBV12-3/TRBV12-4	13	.	TGTGCCAGCAGCCATAGCGGCGCCTACGAGCAGTACTTC	CASSHSGAYEQYF
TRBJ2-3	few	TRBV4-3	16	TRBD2	TGCGCCAGCAGCCGGGTAGCGGGAGCACCCACAGATACGCAGTATTTT	CASSRVAGAPTDTQYF
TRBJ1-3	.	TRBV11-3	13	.	TGTGCCAGCAGCGCGACAGGTGGAAACACCATATATTTT	CASSATGGNTIYF
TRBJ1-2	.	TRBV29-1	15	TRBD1	TGCAGCGTTGAAGTACAGGGGAAGGGGCTCTATGGCTACACCTTC	CSVEVQGKGLYGYTF
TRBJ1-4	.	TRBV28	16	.	TGTGCCAGCAGGGAGGAGGGCTCTCCAACTAATGAAAAACTGTTTTTT	CASREEGSPTNEKLFF
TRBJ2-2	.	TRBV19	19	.	TGTGCCAGTAGTTCCTCCCTGCTAGGTCTCAGATTGAACACCGGGGAGCTGTTTTTT	CASSSSLLGLRLNTGELFF
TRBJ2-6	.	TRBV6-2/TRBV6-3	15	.	TGTGCCAGCAGCTTCCCAGGGTCCGGGGCCAACGTCCTGACTTTC	CASSFPGSGANVLTF
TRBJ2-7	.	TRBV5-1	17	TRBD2	TGCGCCAGCAGCCCCGCGGGTAGCGGGGGGGCCTTCTACGAGCAGTACTTC	CASSPAGSGGAFYEQYF
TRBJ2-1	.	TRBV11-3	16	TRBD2	TGTGCCAGCAGCTTAGGGGGGGGAAGTCCCTACAATGAGCAGTTCTTC	CASSLGGGSPYNEQFF
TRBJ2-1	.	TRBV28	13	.	TGTGCCAGCAGATCCCGGCTAGGTTTTGAGCAGTTCTTC	CASRSRLGFEQFF
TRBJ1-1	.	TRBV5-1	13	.	TGCGCCAGCAGCTTGATCGGGAACACTGAAGCTTTCTTT	CASSLIGNTEAFF
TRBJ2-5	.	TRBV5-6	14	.	TGTGCCAGCAGCTTGGTAGCGCATAAAGAGACCCAGTACTTC	CASSLVAHKETQYF
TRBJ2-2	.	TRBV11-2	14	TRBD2	TGTGCCAGCAGCTTACTAGCGGGAGCCGGGGAGCTGTTTTTT	CASSLLAGAGELFF
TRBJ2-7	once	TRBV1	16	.	TGCACCAGCAGCCAAACGACTAGCGGGAACCCCTACGAGCAGTACTTC	CTSSQTTSGNPYEQYF
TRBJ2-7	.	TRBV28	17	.	TGTGCCAGCCATCCCGTGGGGGGGGCCCTTGGTACCTACGAGCAGTACTTC	CASHPVGGALGTYEQYF
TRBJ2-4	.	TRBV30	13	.	TGTGCCTGGAGTGTTGTAGGGGGAAACATTCAGTACTTC	CAWSVVGGNIQYF
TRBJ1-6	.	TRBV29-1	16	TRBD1	TGCAGCGTTGACGGGACAGGGAGCTCCTATAATTCACCCCTCCACTTT	CSVDGTGSSYNSPLHF
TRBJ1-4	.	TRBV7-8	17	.	TGTGCCAGCAGCTTAGCAATAATGGGGCTTGGGTCTGAAAAACTGTTTTTT	CASSLAIMGLGSEKLFF
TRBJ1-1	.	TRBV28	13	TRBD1	TGTGCCACCAGGGGGACAGCGAACACTGAAGCTTTCTTT	CATRGTANTEAFF
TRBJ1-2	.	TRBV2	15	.	TGTGCCAGCAGTGTGGAGGGTGAAGCGATCTATGGCTACACCTTC	CASSVEGEAIYGYTF
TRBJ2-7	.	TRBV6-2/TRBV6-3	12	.	TGTGCCAGCAGTTATGAGGGTGTCGAGCAGTACTTC	CASSYEGVEQYF
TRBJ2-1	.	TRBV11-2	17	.	TGTGCCAGCAGCGGACGGACCGACCTAGCTCCGGTCAATGAGCAGTTCTTC	CASSGRTDLAPVNEQFF
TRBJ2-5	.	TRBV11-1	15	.	TGTGCCAGCAGCCCCGAAAGAGGGCGCCAAGAGACCCAGTACTTC	CASSPERGRQETQYF
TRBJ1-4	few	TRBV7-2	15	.	TGTGCCAGCAGCGAGGGGGGGGGTATAGGCGAAAAACTGTTTTTT	CASSEGGGIGEKLFF